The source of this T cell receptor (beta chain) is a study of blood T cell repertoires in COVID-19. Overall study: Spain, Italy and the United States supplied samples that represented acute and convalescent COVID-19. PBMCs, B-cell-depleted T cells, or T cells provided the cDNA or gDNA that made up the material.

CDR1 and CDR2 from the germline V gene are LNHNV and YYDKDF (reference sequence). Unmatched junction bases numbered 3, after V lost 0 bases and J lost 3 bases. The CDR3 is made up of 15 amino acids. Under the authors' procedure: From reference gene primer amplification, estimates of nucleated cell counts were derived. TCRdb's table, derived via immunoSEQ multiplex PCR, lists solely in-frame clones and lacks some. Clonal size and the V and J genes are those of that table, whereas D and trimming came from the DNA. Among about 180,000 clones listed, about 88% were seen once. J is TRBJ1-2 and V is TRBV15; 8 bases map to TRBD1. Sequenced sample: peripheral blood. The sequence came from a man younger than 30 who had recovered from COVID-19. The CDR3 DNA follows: TGTGCCACCAGCAGAGATCGGACAGGGCACTATGGCTACACCTTC. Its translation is CATSRDRTGHYGYTF.